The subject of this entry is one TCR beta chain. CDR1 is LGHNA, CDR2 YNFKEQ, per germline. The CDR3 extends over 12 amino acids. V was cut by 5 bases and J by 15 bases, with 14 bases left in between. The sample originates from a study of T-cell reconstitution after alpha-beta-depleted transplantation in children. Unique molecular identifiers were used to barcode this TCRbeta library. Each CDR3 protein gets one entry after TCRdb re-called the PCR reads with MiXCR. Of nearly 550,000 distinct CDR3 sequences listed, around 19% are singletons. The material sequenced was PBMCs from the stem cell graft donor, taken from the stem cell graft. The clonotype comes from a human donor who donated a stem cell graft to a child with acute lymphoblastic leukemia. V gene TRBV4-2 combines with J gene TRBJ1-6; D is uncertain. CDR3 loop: CASSSNRPSLHF. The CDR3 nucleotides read TGTGCCAGCAGCTCCAACCGTCCCAGCCTCCACTTT.